In its sample, the clone carrying this T cell receptor beta chain was seen many times. Antigen specificity is unknown. This record comes from a study of early T cells in non-severe SARS-CoV-2 infection. Broader study findings: Lookups in VDJdb leaned toward anti-spike CD8 responses and missed private and CD4 specificities.

TCRdb called the 5' RACE reads again in MiXCR, with one record for every CDR3 protein. The data show 25,000 to 30,000 distinct CDR3 sequences, about 4.8% seen once. CDR3 length: 14 amino acids. V was shortened by 2 bases and J by 0 bases, with 7 bases between the two germline ends. Germline CDR1 reads MNHEY; CDR2 reads SVGEGT. The source of this sequence is an adult who was a healthcare worker with PCR-confirmed SARS-CoV-2 infection or an uninfected control (not recorded which). Sequencing input: whole blood. J is TRBJ1-1 and V is TRBV6-2 or TRBV6-3; D is unclear. The CDR3 protein is CASSYRSMNTEAFF. CDR3 coding DNA: TGTGCCAGCAGTTACCGGAGCATGAACACTGAAGCTTTCTTT.